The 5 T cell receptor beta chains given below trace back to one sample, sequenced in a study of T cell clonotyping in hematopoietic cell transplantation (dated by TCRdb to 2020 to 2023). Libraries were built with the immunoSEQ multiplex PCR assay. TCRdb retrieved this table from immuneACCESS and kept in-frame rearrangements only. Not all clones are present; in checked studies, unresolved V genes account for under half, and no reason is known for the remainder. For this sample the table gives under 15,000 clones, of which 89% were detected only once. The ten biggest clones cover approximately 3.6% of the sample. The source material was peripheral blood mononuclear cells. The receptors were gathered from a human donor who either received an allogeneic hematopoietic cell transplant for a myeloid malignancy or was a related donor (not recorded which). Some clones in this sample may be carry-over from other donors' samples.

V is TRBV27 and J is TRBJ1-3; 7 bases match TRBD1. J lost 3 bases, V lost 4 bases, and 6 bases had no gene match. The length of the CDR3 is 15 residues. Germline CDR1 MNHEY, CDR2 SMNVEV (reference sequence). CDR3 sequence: CASSSPDRNGNTIYF. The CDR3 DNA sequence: TGTGCCAGCAGTTCCCCGGACAGGAATGGAAACACCATATATTTT.

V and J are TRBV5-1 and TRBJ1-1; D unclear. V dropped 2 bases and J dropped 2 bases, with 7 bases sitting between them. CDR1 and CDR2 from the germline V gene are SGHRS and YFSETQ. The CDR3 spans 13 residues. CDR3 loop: CASSLQANTEAFF. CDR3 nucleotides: TGCGCCAGCAGCTTACAAGCAAACACTGAAGCTTTCTTT. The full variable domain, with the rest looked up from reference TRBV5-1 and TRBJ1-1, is KAGVTQTPRYLIKTRGQQVTLSCSPISGHRSVSWYQQTPGQGLQFLFEYFSETQRNKGNFPGRFSGRQFSNSRSEMNVSTLELGDSALYLCASSLQANTEAFFGQGTRLTVV.

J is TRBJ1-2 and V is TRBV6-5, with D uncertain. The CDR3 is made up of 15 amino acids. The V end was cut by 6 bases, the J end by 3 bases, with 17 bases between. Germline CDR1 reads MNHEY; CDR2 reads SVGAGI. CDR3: CASSLPGPLHYGYTF. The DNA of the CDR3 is TGTGCCAGCAGCCTACCCGGACCTTTGCACTATGGCTACACCTTC.

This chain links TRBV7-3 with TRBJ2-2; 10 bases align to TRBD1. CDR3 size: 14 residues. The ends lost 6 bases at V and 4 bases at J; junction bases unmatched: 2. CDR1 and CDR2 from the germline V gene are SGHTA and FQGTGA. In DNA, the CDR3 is TGTGCCAGCAGGCGGACAGGGGGCACCGGGGAGCTGTTTTTT. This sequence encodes CASRRTGGTGELFF.

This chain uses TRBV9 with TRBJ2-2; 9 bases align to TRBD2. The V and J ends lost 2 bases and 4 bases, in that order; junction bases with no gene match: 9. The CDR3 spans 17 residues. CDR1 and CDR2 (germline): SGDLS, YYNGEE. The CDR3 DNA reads TGTGCCAGCAGCGTTTCGGGACTAGCTGGTCCCACCGGGGAGCTGTTTTTT. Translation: CASSVSGLAGPTGELFF.